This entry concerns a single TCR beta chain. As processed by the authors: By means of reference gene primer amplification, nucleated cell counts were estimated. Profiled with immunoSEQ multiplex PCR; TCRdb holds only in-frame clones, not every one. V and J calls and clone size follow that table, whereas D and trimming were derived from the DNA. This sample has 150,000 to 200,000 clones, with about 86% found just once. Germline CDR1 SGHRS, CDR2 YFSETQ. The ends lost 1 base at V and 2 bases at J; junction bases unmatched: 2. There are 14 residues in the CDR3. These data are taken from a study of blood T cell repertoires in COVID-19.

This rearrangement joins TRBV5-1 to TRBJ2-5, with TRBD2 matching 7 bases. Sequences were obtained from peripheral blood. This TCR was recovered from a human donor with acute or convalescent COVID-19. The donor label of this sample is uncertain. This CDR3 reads CASSLQGGQETQYF. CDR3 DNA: TGCGCCAGCAGCTTGCAGGGAGGGCAAGAGACCCAGTACTTC. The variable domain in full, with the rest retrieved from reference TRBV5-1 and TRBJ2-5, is KAGVTQTPRYLIKTRGQQVTLSCSPISGHRSVSWYQQTPGQGLQFLFEYFSETQRNKGNFPGRFSGRQFSNSRSEMNVSTLELGDSALYLCASSLQGGQETQYFGPGTRLLVL.